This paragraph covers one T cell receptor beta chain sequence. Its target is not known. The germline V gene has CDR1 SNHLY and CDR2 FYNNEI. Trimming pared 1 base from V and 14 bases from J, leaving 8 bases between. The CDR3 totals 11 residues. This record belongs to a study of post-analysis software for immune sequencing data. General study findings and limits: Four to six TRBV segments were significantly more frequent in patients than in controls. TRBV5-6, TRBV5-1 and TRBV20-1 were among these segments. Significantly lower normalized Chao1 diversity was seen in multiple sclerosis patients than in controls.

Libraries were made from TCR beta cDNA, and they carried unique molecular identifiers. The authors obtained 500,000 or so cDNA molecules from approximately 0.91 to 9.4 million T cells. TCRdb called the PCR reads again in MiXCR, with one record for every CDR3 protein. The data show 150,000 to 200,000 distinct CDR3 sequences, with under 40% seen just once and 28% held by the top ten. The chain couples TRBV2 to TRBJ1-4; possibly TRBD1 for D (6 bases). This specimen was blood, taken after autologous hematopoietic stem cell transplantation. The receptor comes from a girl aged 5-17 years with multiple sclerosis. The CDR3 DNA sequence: TGTGCCAGCAGTGAAGATCAGGGGCTGTTTTTT. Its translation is CASSEDQGLFF.